This T cell receptor beta chain was captured by sequencing in a study of T cells in Graves' hyperthyroidism and ophthalmopathy. For Graves' hyperthyroidism to be stable, ophthalmopathy could not progress within 18 months. Exclusion of patients followed from uncontrolled infection, other autoimmune disease, pregnancy or lactation. This CDR3 spans 14 amino acids. To note about this clonotype: The target antigen is unknown. One end of the junction is discordant with germline, which a read error may explain.

Findings and limits, study-wide: Before onset, by a median of about seven months, the model predicted ophthalmopathy. Ophthalmopathy was separated from stable hyperthyroidism by a 13 V-J model.

Authors of the study amplified TCR beta CDR3 regions from RNA transcripts. The HTBI primer set served for first-round RT-PCR of the TCR CDR3. TCRdb processed the multiplex PCR reads anew with MiXCR; each CDR3 protein has one entry. This sample has hundreds of thousands of distinct CDR3 sequences, with more than 20% found just once. Source material: blood. The chain couples TRBV12-3 or TRBV12-4 to TRBJ2-2; D is possibly TRBD2 (5 bases). The TCR comes from a man between 50 and 59 years old with Graves' hyperthyroidism. CDR3 protein: CASSIALSTGELFF. For the CDR3, the DNA is TGTGCCAGCAGTATAGCGTTGAGCACCGGGGAGCTGTTTTTT.